This TCR beta chain was profiled in a study of cytomegalovirus exposure and HLA in healthy donors. PCR was performed using 60 Vbeta and 13 Jbeta primers. Clones were sequenced by immunoSEQ multiplex PCR, and TCRdb holds only the in-frame ones, with some missing. The data contain fewer than 200,000 clones, roughly 70% of them singletons. As to this clone: Its cognate antigen is unknown.

Broader study findings: Later analysis identified several of the most significant clusters that appeared linked to common viral pathogens. In a later analysis, DRB1 alleles had the most associated TCRs; HLA-C alleles the fewest. Earlier analysis yielded a pattern in which most TCR beta V segments were productive about 87% or about 30% of the time.

Germline values: CDR1 SGHNT, CDR2 YYREEE (reference sequence). The ends were cut back, 0 bases at V and 3 bases at J, with 9 bases in the middle. This CDR3 has 14 residues. The TCR sequence derives from a girl aged 5-17 years in good health and CMV-seronegative. Input material: PBMCs. The rearrangement uses TRBV5-4 and TRBJ1-2, with D perhaps matching TRBD1 (5 bases). The CDR3 region is CASSLVREDYGYTF. The CDR3 DNA follows: TGTGCCAGCAGCTTGGTCAGGGAGGACTATGGCTACACCTTC.